This T cell receptor beta chain was sequenced in a study of technical replicates of blood from a few donors. The protocol was immunoSEQ multiplex PCR, while the TCRdb copy is restricted to in-frame clones and leaves out a portion. The data show tens of thousands of clones, 95% to 98% seen once. V shed 4 bases and J shed 6 bases, with 8 bases lying between them. CDR1 and CDR2 from the germline V gene are SGHRS and YFSETQ. The CDR3 is 12 residues long. The chain links TRBV5-1 to TRBJ2-1; TRBD2 is a possible D gene (5 bases). The receptor's source is a human donor in good health. The sequenced sample consisted of T cells isolated from PBMCs. The CDR3: CASSVGVNEQFF. The CDR3 DNA is TGCGCCAGCAGCGTCGGGGTCAATGAGCAGTTCTTC.